Reported below is one T cell receptor beta chain. Its antigen remains unidentified. Assay used: immunoSEQ multiplex PCR; TCRdb lists only in-frame clones, some missing. The profile shows some 1.5 million clones, 95% to 99% of them singletons. The sample originates from a study of shared clonotypes between healthy human individuals. Study-wide background: Donor composition was a couple of women and a few men, aged 18 to 49. Regarding the study as a whole: Among non-shared clonotypes, generation probabilities were lower than among those shared by all four donors.

This CDR3 has 16 residues. V was cut by 10 bases and J by 2 bases, with 23 bases left in between. The germline V gene encodes CDR1 MNHEY and CDR2 SMNVEV (reference sequence). The receptor's source is a man younger than 40 in good health. V gene TRBV27 combines with J gene TRBJ1-2; D possibly corresponds to TRBD1 (6 bases). Sequencing was performed on naive CD4+ T cells sorted from blood. The subset here: CD45RA+ positively selected. In DNA form, the CDR3 reads TGTGCCACCCACTCCCGCACAGGGCCCAGCAACTATGGCTACACCTTC. Encoded protein: CATHSRTGPSNYGYTF.